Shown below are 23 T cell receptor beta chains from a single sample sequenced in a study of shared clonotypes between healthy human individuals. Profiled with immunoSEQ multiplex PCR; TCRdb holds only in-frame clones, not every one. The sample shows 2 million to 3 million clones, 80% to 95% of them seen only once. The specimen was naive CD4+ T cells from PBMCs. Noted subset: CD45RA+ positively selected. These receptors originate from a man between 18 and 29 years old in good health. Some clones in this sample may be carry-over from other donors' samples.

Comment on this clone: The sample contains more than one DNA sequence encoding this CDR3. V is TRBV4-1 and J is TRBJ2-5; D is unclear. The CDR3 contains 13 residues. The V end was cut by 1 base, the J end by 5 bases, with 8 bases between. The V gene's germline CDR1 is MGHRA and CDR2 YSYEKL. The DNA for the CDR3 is TGCGCCAGCAGCCAAGTGGTACGGGAGACCCAGTACTTC. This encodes CASSQVVRETQYF.

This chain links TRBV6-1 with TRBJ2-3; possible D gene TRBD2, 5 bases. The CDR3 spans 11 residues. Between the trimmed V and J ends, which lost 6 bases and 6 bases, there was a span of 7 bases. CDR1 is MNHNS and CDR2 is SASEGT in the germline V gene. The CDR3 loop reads CASRDLDTQYF. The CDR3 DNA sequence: TGTGCCAGCAGGGACTTGGATACGCAGTATTTT.

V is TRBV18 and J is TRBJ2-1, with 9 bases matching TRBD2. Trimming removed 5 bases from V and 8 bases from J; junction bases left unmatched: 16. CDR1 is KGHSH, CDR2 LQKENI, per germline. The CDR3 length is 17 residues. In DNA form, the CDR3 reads TGTGCCAGCTCATTAGCGGGAGCGAGGGTTGGTATTTATGAGCAGTTCTTC. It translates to CASSLAGARVGIYEQFF.

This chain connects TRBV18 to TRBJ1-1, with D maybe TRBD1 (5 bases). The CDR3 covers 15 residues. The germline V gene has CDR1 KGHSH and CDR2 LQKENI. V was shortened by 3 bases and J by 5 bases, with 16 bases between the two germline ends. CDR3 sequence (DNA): TGTGCCAGCTCACCCCCCGGCGGGGCGGAGACTGAAGCTTTCTTT. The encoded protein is CASSPPGGAETEAFF.

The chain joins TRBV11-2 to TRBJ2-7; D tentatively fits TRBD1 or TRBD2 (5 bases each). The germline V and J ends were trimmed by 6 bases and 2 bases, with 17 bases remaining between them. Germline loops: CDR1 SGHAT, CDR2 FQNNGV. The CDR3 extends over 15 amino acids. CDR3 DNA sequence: TGTGCCAGCAGGAACCCGGGACGGGTAACCTACGAGCAGTACTTC. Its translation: CASRNPGRVTYEQYF.

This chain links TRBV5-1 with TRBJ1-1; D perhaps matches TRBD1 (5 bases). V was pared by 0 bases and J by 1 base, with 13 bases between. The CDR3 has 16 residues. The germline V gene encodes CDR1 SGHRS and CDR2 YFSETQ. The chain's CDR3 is CASSLAPGTGNTEAFF. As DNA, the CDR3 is TGCGCCAGCAGCTTGGCTCCTGGGACTGGGAACACTGAAGCTTTCTTT.

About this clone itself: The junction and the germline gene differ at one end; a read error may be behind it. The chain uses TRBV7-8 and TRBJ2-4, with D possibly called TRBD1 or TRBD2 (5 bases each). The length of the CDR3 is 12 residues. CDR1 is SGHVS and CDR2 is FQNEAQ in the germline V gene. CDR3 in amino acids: CASSLVGGPYHF. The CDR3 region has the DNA TGTGCCAGCAGCTTAGTTGGGGGACCTTATCACTTC.

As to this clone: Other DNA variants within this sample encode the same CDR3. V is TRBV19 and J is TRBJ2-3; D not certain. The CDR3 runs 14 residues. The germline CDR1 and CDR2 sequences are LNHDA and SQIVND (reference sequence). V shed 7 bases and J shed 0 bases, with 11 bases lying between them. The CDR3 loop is CASNRQVSTDTQYF. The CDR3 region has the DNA TGTGCCAGTAACCGCCAGGTTAGCACAGATACGCAGTATTTT.

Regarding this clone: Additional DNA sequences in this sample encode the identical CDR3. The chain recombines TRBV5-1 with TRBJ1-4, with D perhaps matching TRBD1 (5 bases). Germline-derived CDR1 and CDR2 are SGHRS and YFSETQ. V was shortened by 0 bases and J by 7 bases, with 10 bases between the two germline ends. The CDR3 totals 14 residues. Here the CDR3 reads CASSLGRGVEKLFF. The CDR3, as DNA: TGCGCCAGCAGCTTGGGGCGGGGCGTTGAAAAACTGTTTTTT. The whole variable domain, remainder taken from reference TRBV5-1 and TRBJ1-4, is KAGVTQTPRYLIKTRGQQVTLSCSPISGHRSVSWYQQTPGQGLQFLFEYFSETQRNKGNFPGRFSGRQFSNSRSEMNVSTLELGDSALYLCASSLGRGVEKLFFGSGTQLSVL.

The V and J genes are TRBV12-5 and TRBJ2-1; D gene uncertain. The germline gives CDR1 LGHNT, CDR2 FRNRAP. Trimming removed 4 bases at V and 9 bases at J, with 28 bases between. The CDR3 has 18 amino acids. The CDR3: CASGWATNTETVLGEQFF. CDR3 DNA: TGTGCTAGTGGTTGGGCAACAAATACGGAGACGGTGCTTGGTGAGCAGTTCTTC.

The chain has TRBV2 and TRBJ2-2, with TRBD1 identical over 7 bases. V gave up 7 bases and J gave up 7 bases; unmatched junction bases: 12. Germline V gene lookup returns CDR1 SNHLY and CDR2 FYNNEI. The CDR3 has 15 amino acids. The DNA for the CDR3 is TGTGCCAGCACGAAGGGACAGACTCGGGGCGGGGAGCTGTTTTTT. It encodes CASTKGQTRGGELFF.

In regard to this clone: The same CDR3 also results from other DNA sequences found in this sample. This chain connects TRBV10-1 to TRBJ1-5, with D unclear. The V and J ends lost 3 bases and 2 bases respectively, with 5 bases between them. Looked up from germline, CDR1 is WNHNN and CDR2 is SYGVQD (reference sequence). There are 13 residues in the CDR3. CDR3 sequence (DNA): TGCGCCAGCAGTGAATCCCGCAATCAGCCCCAGCATTTT. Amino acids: CASSESRNQPQHF.

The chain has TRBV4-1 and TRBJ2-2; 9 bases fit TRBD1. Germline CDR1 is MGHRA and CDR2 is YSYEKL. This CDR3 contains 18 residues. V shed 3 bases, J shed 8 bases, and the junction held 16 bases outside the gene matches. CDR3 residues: CASSQPRDRAVGSGELFF. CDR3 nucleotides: TGCGCCAGCAGCCAGCCCCGGGACAGGGCTGTGGGTTCTGGGGAGCTGTTTTTT.

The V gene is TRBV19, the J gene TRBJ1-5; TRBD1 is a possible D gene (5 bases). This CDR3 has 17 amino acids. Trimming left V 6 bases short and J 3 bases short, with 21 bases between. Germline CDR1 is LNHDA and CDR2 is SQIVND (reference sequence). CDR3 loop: CASRPWGGRTINQPQHF. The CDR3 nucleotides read TGTGCCAGTAGACCATGGGGCGGGCGGACTATCAATCAGCCCCAGCATTTT.

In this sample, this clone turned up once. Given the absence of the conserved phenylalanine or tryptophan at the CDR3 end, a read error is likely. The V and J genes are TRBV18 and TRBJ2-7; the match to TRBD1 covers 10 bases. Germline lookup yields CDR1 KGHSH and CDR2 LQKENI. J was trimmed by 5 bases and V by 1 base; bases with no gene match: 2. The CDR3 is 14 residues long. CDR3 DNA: TGTGCCAGCTCACCACGACAGGGGGCCCACGAGCAGTACCTC. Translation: CASSPRQGAHEQYL.

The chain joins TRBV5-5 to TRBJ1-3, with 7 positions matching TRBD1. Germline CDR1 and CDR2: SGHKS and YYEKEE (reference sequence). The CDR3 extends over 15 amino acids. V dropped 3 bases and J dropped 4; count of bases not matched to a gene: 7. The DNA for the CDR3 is TGTGCCAGCAGCTCGCAAGGGGGCTCAGGAAACACCATATATTTT. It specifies CASSSQGGSGNTIYF.

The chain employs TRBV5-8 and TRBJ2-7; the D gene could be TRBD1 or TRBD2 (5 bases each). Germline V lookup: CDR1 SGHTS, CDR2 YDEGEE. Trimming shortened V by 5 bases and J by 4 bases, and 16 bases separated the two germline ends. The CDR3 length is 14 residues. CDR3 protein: CASSSPGRRYEQYF. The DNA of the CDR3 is TGTGCCAGCAGTTCGCCGGGACGGAGGTACGAGCAGTACTTC.

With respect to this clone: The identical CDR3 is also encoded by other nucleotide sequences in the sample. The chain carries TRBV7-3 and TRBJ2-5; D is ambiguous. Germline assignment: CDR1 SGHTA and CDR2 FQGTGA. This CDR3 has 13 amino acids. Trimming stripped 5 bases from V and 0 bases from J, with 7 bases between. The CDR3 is CASSATDQETQYF. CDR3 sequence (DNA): TGTGCCAGCAGCGCCACAGACCAAGAGACCCAGTACTTC.

For the CDR3, the DNA is TGTGCCAGCAGTTTAAAGGACAGGGGGCTCTACGAGCAGTACTTC. Translating it yields CASSLKDRGLYEQYF. This rearrangement joins TRBV27 to TRBJ2-7; 11 bases align to TRBD1. V gave up 2 bases and J gave up 3 bases; unmatched junction bases: 3. Germline V lookup: CDR1 MNHEY, CDR2 SMNVEV (reference sequence). There are 15 residues in the CDR3.

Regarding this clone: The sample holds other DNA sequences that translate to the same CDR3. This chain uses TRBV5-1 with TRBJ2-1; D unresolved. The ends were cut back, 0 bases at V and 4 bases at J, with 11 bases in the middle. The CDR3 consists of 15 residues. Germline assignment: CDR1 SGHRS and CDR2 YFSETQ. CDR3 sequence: CASSLVTGSYNEQFF. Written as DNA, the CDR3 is TGCGCCAGCAGCTTGGTCACCGGGTCATACAATGAGCAGTTCTTC.

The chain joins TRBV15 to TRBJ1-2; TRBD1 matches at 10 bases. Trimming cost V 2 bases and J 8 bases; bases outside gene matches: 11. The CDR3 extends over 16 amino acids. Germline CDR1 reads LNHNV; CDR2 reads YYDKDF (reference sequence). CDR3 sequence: CATSRRGLGTGEGYTF. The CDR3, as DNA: TGTGCCACCAGCAGAAGAGGTCTAGGGACAGGGGAGGGCTACACCTTC.

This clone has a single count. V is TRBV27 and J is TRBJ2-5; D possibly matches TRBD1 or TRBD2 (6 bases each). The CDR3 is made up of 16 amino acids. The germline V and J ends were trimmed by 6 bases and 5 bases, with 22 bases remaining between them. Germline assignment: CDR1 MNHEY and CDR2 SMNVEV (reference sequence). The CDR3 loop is CASSHRVAGRGETQYF. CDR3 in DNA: TGTGCCAGCAGCCACAGGGTCGCGGGAAGGGGGGAGACCCAGTACTTC.

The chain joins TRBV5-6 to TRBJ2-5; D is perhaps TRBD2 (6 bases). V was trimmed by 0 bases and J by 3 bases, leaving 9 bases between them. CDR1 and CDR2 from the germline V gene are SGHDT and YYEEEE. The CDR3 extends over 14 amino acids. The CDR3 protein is CASSLGPGEETQYF. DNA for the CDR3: TGTGCCAGCAGCTTGGGTCCGGGAGAAGAGACCCAGTACTTC. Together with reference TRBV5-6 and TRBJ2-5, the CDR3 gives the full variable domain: DAGVTQSPTHLIKTRGQQVTLRCSPKSGHDTVSWYQQALGQGPQFIFQYYEEEERQRGNFPDRFSGHQFPNYSSELNVNALLLGDSALYLCASSLGPGEETQYFGPGTRLLVL.